Listed below are T cell receptor beta chains from one sample, sequenced in a study of T cells after yellow fever vaccination. TCRdb redid the calling of the 5' RACE reads with MiXCR, one entry per CDR3 protein. In the table there are approximately 340,000 distinct CDR3 sequences, roughly 9.4% of which are singletons. The sample was PBMCs, taken on the day of the first yellow fever vaccination. All receptors derive from a man between 18 and 29 years old who received the YFV17D yellow fever vaccine. The conserved cysteine and the conserved F or W are not part of the CDR3 here. A D gene is named only where the DNA matches it firmly. A row's size may be missing; if present it is once, few, many or a size class.

V gene,clone size,D gene,CDR3 protein
TRBV25-1,many,TRBD2,ASSPTSGGSETQY
TRBV20-1,many,.,SARDVGHLSTDTQY
TRBV10-3,.,TRBD2,ATRTGLAGQETQY
TRBV7-2,many,.,ASSLAGGLYNEQF
TRBV27,few,.,ASSPGQSDYNEQF
TRBV15,few,.,ATSWGRGMGRNEQF
TRBV5-1,few,.,ASSFVGTTGELF
TRBV3-1,few,.,ASSQRREMTGRRVNIQY
TRBV5-1,few,.,ASSLALGGSVEGYT
TRBV9,.,.,ASSVASPAGADYGYT
TRBV6-5,few,.,ASSYARGTGELF
TRBV4-3,few,TRBD1,ASSQGPEGQGSAEQY
TRBV4-3,few,TRBD2,ASSQDPGGNEQF
TRBV6-2/TRBV6-3,.,.,ASSYRGALSDTQY
TRBV6-2/TRBV6-3,few,TRBD1,ASWTPRGTTDTQY
TRBV4-3,.,.,ASSQVSAGTTMAQY
TRBV20-1,few,TRBD2,SADAGTSGYNEQF
TRBV12-3/TRBV12-4,few,.,ASSGGYYGYT
TRBV15,.,.,ATSRDRADNYGYT
TRBV20-1,.,TRBD1,SARQSTGGA
TRBV18,few,.,ASSRVPGANVLT
TRBV18,many,.,ASSQDIQETQY
TRBV20-1,.,.,SARDGNWRGTEAF
TRBV11-2,.,TRBD1,ASSPIVDRGLRTQY
TRBV12-3/TRBV12-4,.,TRBD2,ASSLGGGAEIQF
TRBV5-1,.,TRBD1,ASSLLQGEGTEAF
TRBV5-5,many,.,ASSRAGGPDQPQH
TRBV5-1,few,.,ASSLAGRREVIQY
TRBV5-1,many,.,ASSFGGGRTEAF
TRBV27,.,.,ASSFSVSYNEQF
TRBV20-1,.,.,SAAPSRPYNEQF
TRBV12-3/TRBV12-4,.,.,ASTTTAGNTEAF
TRBV12-3/TRBV12-4,.,.,ASGIKVGTIY
TRBV2,few,TRBD1,ASSGQGFGGYT
TRBV7-3,.,.,ASSSEQGYEQF
TRBV4-3,.,.,ASSQEWHSNQPQH
TRBV20-1,.,.,SARGPGPYEQY
TRBV7-2,many,.,ASSLAPGPNYGYT
TRBV27,many,.,ASSFGRTSYNSPLH
TRBV7-3,many,.,ASSLFPENTEAF
TRBV5-1,.,.,ASSLVVGGALSGNTIY
TRBV20-1,.,.,SACRRPPRDTEAF
TRBV20-1,.,.,SGRISREQY
TRBV20-1,.,.,SATDRLGHYGYT
TRBV5-1,.,.,ASSFGLAGANVLT
TRBV7-2,few,.,ASSSPDGRSSGNTIY
TRBV19,many,.,ASSISWAEETQY
TRBV5-1,few,.,ASSFGRLVYNEQF